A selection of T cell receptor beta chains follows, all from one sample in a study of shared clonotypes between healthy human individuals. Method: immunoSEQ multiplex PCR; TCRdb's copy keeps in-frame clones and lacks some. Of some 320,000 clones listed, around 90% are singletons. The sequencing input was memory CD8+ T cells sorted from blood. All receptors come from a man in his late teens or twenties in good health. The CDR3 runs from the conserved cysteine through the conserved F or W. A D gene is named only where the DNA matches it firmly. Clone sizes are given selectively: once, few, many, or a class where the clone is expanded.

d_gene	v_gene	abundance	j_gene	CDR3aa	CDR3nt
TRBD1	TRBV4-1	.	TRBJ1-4	CASSPGQGVTNEKLFF	TGCGCCAGCAGCCCGGGACAGGGGGTAACTAATGAAAAACTGTTTTTT
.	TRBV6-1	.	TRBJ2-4	CASSEEGVLYF	TGTGCCAGCAGTGAAGAGGGGGTCCTTTACTTC
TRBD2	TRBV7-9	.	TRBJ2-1	CASSLANSGAGDEQFF	TGTGCCAGCAGCTTAGCGAACAGCGGGGCGGGGGATGAGCAGTTCTTC
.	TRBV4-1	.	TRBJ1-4	CASKEHSNEKLFF	TGCGCCAGCAAGGAGCATTCTAATGAAAAACTGTTTTTT
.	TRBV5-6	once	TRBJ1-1	CASSLEGWGPEAFF	TGTGCCAGCAGCTTGGAAGGTTGGGGGCCTGAAGCTTTCTTT
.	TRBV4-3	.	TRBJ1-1	CASSQVEGNTEAFF	TGCGCCAGCAGCCAAGTCGAGGGGAACACTGAAGCTTTCTTT
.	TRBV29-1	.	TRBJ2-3	CSALISADTQYF	TGCAGCGCGTTAATTAGTGCAGATACGCAGTATTTT
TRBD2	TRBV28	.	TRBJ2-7	CASSLSGGTYEQYF	TGTGCCAGCAGTCTTAGCGGGGGTACCTACGAGCAGTACTTC
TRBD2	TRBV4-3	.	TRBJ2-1	CASSRLLGGSSYNEQFF	TGCGCCAGCAGCCGCCTCCTCGGCGGGAGTTCCTACAATGAGCAGTTCTTC
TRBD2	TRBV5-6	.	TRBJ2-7	CASSLRLAPYEQYF	TGTGCCAGCAGCCTAAGACTAGCACCCTACGAGCAGTACTTC
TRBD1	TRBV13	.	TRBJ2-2	CASITGGENTGELFF	TGTGCCAGCATCACAGGGGGAGAGAACACCGGGGAGCTGTTTTTT
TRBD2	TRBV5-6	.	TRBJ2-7	CASSQGLAGVRPYEQYF	TGTGCCAGCAGCCAGGGACTAGCGGGAGTACGGCCCTACGAGCAGTACTTC
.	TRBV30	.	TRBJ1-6	CAWSVDVGVNSPLHF	TGTGCCTGGAGTGTGGACGTAGGGGTAAATTCACCCCTCCACTTT
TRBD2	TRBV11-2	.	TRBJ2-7	CAGTSGRSSYEQYF	TGTGCCGGGACTAGCGGGAGATCGTCCTACGAGCAGTACTTC
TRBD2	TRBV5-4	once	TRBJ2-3	CASSSWTSPGKDTQYF	TGTGCCAGCAGCTCCTGGACTAGCCCAGGGAAAGATACGCAGTATTTT
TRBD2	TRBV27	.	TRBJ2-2	CASSWEMTSENTGELFF	TGTGCCAGCAGTTGGGAGATGACTAGCGAAAACACCGGGGAGCTGTTTTTT
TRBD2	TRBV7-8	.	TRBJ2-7	CASSSRLAGATWDYEQYF	TGTGCCAGCAGCTCGAGACTAGCGGGAGCGACCTGGGACTACGAGCAGTACTTC
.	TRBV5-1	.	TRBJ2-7	CASSSDDSYEQYF	TGCGCCAGCAGTTCTGACGACTCCTACGAGCAGTACTTC
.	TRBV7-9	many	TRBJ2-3	CASSLVGDTQYF	TGTGCCAGCAGCTTGGTAGGAGATACGCAGTATTTT
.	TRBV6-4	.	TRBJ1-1	CASSDLRQRDTEAFF	TGTGCCAGCAGTGACCTTCGACAGCGGGACACTGAAGCTTTCTTT
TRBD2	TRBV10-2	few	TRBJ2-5	CASTLAGGQETQYF	TGCGCCAGCACCCTAGCGGGGGGGCAGGAGACCCAGTACTTC
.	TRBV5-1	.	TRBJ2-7	CASSLEDSPEQYF	TGCGCCAGCAGCTTGGAGGATTCCCCCGAGCAGTACTTC
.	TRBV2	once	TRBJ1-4	CASSVRDKPTNEKLFF	TGTGCCAGCAGTGTTAGGGACAAACCAACTAATGAAAAACTGTTTTTT
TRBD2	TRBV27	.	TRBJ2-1	CASSLSFSGGPSGNEQFF	TGTGCCAGCAGTTTATCGTTTAGCGGGGGACCGAGTGGCAATGAGCAGTTCTTC
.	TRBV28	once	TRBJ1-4	CASSLDRGGEKLFF	TGTGCCAGCAGTTTGGATCGAGGAGGTGAAAAACTGTTTTTT
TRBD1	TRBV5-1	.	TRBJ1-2	CASSLRGQGSYGYTF	TGCGCCAGCAGCTTGAGGGGACAGGGATCCTATGGCTACACCTTC
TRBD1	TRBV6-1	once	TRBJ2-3	CASSVWTGFSTDTQYF	TGTGCCAGCAGTGTCTGGACAGGGTTTTCCACAGATACGCAGTATTTT
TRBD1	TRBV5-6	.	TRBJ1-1	CASSEGTGAEAFF	TGTGCCAGCAGCGAGGGGACAGGGGCTGAAGCTTTCTTT
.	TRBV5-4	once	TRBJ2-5	CASSLRAGSLQETQYF	TGTGCCAGCAGCTTGAGGGCAGGCTCTCTCCAAGAGACCCAGTACTTC
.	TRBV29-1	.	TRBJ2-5	CSAMRGFSEETQYF	TGCAGCGCTATGAGAGGGTTCTCAGAAGAGACCCAGTACTTC
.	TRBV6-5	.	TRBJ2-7	CASSYAPGTYEQYF	TGTGCCAGCAGTTACGCTCCCGGGACCTACGAGCAGTACTTC
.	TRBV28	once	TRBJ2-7	CASNTRAGVYEQYF	TGTGCCAGCAATACCCGGGCAGGGGTTTACGAGCAGTACTTC
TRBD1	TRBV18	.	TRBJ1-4	CASAVRDSPATNEKLFF	TGTGCCAGCGCAGTACGGGACAGCCCAGCAACTAATGAAAAACTGTTTTTT
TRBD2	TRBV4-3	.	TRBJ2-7	CASSQIAGRAYEQYF	TGCGCCAGCAGCCAAATAGCGGGAAGGGCCTACGAGCAGTACTTC
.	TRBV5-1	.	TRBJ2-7	CASSSWDVSYEQYF	TGCGCCAGCAGCTCCTGGGACGTCTCCTACGAGCAGTACTTC
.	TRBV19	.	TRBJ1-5	CASSQRWNQPQHF	TGTGCCAGTAGCCAAAGGTGGAATCAGCCCCAGCATTTT
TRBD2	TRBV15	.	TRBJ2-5	CATSRSLAGGPQETQYF	TGTGCCACCAGCAGAAGCTTAGCGGGAGGGCCCCAAGAGACCCAGTACTTC
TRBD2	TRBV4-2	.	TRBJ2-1	CASSPRGSATQRLAAFGNEQFF	TGTGCCAGCAGCCCCCGGGGTAGCGCCACCCAACGACTAGCGGCTTTTGGGAATGAGCAGTTCTTC
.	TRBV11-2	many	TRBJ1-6	CASSLVPIGSSPLHF	TGTGCCAGCAGCTTAGTTCCGATTGGTAGCTCACCCCTCCACTTT
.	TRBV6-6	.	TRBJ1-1	CASSVGSRLSTEAFF	TGTGCCAGCAGTGTAGGGTCTCGGCTGAGCACTGAAGCTTTCTTT
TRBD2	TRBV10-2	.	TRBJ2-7	CASWAGGMNEQYF	TGCGCCAGCTGGGCGGGAGGCATGAACGAGCAGTACTTC
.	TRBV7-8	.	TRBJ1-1	CASSPSAGAEAFF	TGTGCCAGCAGCCCCAGCGCCGGTGCTGAAGCTTTCTTT
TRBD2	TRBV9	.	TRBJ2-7	CASSVDPAGASHEQYF	TGTGCCAGCAGCGTAGATCCCGCGGGAGCATCCCACGAGCAGTACTTC
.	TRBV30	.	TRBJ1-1	CAWSVRGYTEAFF	TGTGCCTGGAGTGTAAGGGGGTACACTGAAGCTTTCTTT
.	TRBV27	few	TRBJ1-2	CASRLGLQYTF	TGTGCCAGCAGGCTAGGACTTCAATACACCTTC
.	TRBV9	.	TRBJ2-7	CASSVGGTREQYF	TGTGCCAGCAGCGTAGGAGGAACGCGCGAGCAGTACTTC
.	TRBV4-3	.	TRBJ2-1	CASSQGLYNEQFF	TGCGCCAGCAGCCAGGGACTTTACAATGAGCAGTTCTTC
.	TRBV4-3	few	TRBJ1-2	CASSQDYSTSYGYTF	TGCGCCAGCAGCCAAGACTACTCCACCTCCTATGGCTACACCTTC
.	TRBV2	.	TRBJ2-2	CASSVDRNTGELFF	TGTGCCAGCAGTGTAGACAGAAACACCGGGGAGCTGTTTTTT
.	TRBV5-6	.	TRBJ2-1	CASSLELDNEQFF	TGTGCCAGCAGCTTGGAACTCGACAATGAGCAGTTCTTC
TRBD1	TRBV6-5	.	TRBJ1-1	CASILGTGNTEAFF	TGTGCCAGCATCTTAGGGACAGGGAACACTGAAGCTTTCTTT
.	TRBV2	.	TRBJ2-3	CASRTVVHTDTQYF	TGTGCCAGCAGGACAGTGGTTCACACAGATACGCAGTATTTT
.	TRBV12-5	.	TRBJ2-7	CASGLATTGPHEQYF	TGTGCTAGTGGTTTGGCCACAACAGGGCCGCACGAGCAGTACTTC
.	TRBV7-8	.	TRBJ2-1	CASSLGQGSSSYNEQFF	TGTGCCAGCAGCTTAGGGCAGGGATCGAGCTCCTACAATGAGCAGTTCTTC
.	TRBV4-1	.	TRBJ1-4	CASSQETATNEKLFF	TGCGCCAGCAGCCAAGAGACAGCAACTAATGAAAAACTGTTTTTT
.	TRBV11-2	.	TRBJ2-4	CASSPQGQKNIQYF	TGTGCCAGCAGCCCCCAAGGACAGAAAAACATTCAGTACTTC
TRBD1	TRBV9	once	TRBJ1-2	CASSVSRKGQGFERGYTF	TGTGCCAGCAGCGTCTCGCGCAAGGGACAGGGGTTCGAGCGTGGCTACACCTTC
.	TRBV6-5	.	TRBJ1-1	CASSPSSRYTEAFF	TGTGCCAGCAGTCCGAGCAGTCGATACACTGAAGCTTTCTTT
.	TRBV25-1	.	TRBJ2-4	CATEDGTKNIQYF	TGTGCCACCGAGGACGGGACCAAAAACATTCAGTACTTC